A selection of T cell receptor beta chains follows, all from one sample in a study of CD8 T cells in Susac syndrome. Using its own MiXCR run on the immunoSEQ multiplex PCR reads, TCRdb lists one record per CDR3 protein. The table includes 150,000 or so distinct CDR3 sequences, just under 95% detected once. The sample consisted of CD4+ T cells from PBMCs. All receptors derive from a human donor with Susac syndrome. Both conserved end residues are part of each CDR3. D genes are given only for firm matches.

D gene,J gene,V gene,CDR3 protein
TRBD1,TRBJ1-5,TRBV20-1,CSAGDRGIIVRNQPQHF
.,TRBJ2-4,TRBV15,CATSRDRQENIQYF
.,TRBJ1-2,TRBV4-1,CASSQEGGAYGYTF
.,TRBJ1-1,TRBV5-1,CASTRTVGSNTEAFF
TRBD2,TRBJ2-1,TRBV20-1,CSARFLAGVNEQFF
.,TRBJ1-1,TRBV13,CASSLYRASTEAFF
.,TRBJ2-3,TRBV20-1,CSARQPGHTQYF
.,TRBJ2-6,TRBV5-4,CASSLRTGANVLTF
.,TRBJ1-1,TRBV12-3/TRBV12-4,CASKRMNTEAFF
.,TRBJ1-1,TRBV12-3/TRBV12-4,CASSPGISEAFF
.,TRBJ1-5,TRBV29-1,CSGGRRNQPQHF
TRBD1,TRBJ2-6,TRBV6-6,CASSGRDRGRGNVLTF
.,TRBJ1-1,TRBV7-9,CASSFGNTEAFF
.,TRBJ2-3,TRBV7-2,CASSLVRTDTQYF
TRBD1,TRBJ2-5,TRBV5-1,CASRGPDRGETQYF
TRBD2,TRBJ2-7,TRBV3-1,CASSPDSSGRAYEQYF
.,TRBJ1-1,TRBV18,CASSQGAGARNTEAFF
.,TRBJ2-2,TRBV24-1,CATSVRGSNTGELFF
TRBD2,TRBJ2-3,TRBV27,CASMEAGGTDTQYF
.,TRBJ1-1,TRBV5-4,CASSLQGSRTEAFF
TRBD1,TRBJ2-1,TRBV5-1,CASREGQGYNEQFF
TRBD1,TRBJ1-2,TRBV29-1,CSVVKTGRVPVGYTF
.,TRBJ2-7,TRBV11-2,CASSVTGTTYEQYF
TRBD2,TRBJ2-1,TRBV7-3,CASSLGLASYNEQFF
.,TRBJ1-1,TRBV3-1,CASSQAGEAFF
.,TRBJ2-6,TRBV30,CASYAQSGANVLTF
TRBD1,TRBJ2-5,TRBV10-3,CAISPGQGETQYF
TRBD1,TRBJ1-1,TRBV29-1,CSVRDGTAKNTEVFF
.,TRBJ2-3,TRBV12-3/TRBV12-4,CASSSGTRRTDTQYF
.,TRBJ1-2,TRBV4-2,CASSPQGRGEYGYTF
.,TRBJ1-2,TRBV20-1,CSARDTGYGYTF
.,TRBJ2-6,TRBV6-5,CASSYSRLRGPKLGANVLTF
.,TRBJ2-7,TRBV4-1,CASSQDWQGRYEQYF
TRBD2,TRBJ2-3,TRBV30,CAWSPPGYLAGGPDTQYF
.,TRBJ1-4,TRBV9,CASSAGTLEKLFF
.,TRBJ2-2,TRBV25-1,CASSDPTFVAGELFF
.,TRBJ1-1,TRBV30,CAWNLTPTEAFF
TRBD2,TRBJ2-1,TRBV6-2/TRBV6-3,CASSFPSGRAGNEQFF
.,TRBJ1-6,TRBV20-1,CSAPREGMDSPLHF
TRBD2,TRBJ2-5,TRBV20-1,CSASDDKTSKETQYF
TRBD2,TRBJ2-1,TRBV11-2,CASSSRDLAGFRNEQFF
.,TRBJ1-5,TRBV20-1,CSAQAYSNQPQHF
.,TRBJ2-3,TRBV3-1,CASRRTTEASTDTQYF
.,TRBJ2-1,TRBV3-1,CASSHNNEQFF
.,TRBJ2-6,TRBV20-1,CSALKGSGANVLTF
TRBD1,TRBJ1-5,TRBV12-3/TRBV12-4,CASRRGQGNQPQHF
.,TRBJ1-6,TRBV14,CASSQGSTSYNSPLHF
TRBD1,TRBJ1-5,TRBV25-1,CASSQTGGNQPQHF
TRBD2,TRBJ2-1,TRBV7-8,CASELAGNEQFF
TRBD2,TRBJ2-1,TRBV20-1,CSASGGASNEQFF
.,TRBJ2-5,TRBV7-3,CASSFRGTETQYF
.,TRBJ1-5,TRBV9,CASSVGWGGQPQHF
TRBD1,TRBJ2-4,TRBV2,CASGGGQGFSNIQYF
TRBD1,TRBJ1-1,TRBV3-1,CASSLKNRQGEAFF
.,TRBJ1-6,TRBV6-6,CASSRSTDSPLHF
TRBD1,TRBJ2-2,TRBV6-5,CASSRDRDTGELFF